Here is one T cell receptor (beta chain) with its context. This specimen belongs to a study of blood T cells in healthy people across ages. CDR3 length: 19 amino acids. Germline V CDR1 and CDR2: ENHRY, SYGVKD. V dropped 8 bases and J dropped 13 bases, with 39 bases sitting between them. Together with a sample-barcoded 5' primer, a J-beta primer mix was included in a second PCR lasting about 7 to 11 cycles. MiXCR, applied by TCRdb to the 5' RACE reads, yields one record per CDR3 protein. Among 800,000 to 950,000 distinct CDR3 sequences listed, roughly 52% were seen once. Material: blood. V usage is TRBV10-3 and J usage is TRBJ2-1, with D perhaps TRBD2 (6 bases). The sequence was obtained from a man aged 30 to 45 in good health. The chain's CDR3 is CAIPGVQRRHPRTQETQFF. The CDR3 DNA reads as TGTGCCATCCCGGGGGTCCAGAGGAGACACCCCCGAACCCAAGAGACTCAGTTCTTC.